A selection of T cell receptor beta chains follows, all from one sample in a study of early T cells in non-severe SARS-CoV-2 infection. TCRdb re-derived calls from the 5' RACE reads in MiXCR, one entry per CDR3 protein. The sample lists tens of thousands of distinct CDR3 sequences, more than 15% occurring once. Sequenced material: whole blood, taken at baseline. Receptors originate from an adult who was a healthcare worker with PCR-confirmed SARS-CoV-2 infection or an uninfected control (not recorded which). CDR3s include the opening cysteine and the closing phenylalanine or tryptophan. A D gene is named only where the DNA matches it firmly. Clone size, where shown, is once, few, many, or a class for clones that have expanded.

d_gene	v_gene	len	j_gene	abundance	CDR3nt	CDR3aa
.	TRBV29-1	12	TRBJ2-1	many	TGCAGCGTTGTGTTTCAGTCCAATGAGCAGTTCTTC	CSVVFQSNEQFF
.	TRBV5-6	16	TRBJ2-2	few	TGTGCCAGCAGCTTTGTGGAGTCCGACCGAACCGGGGAGCTGTTTTTT	CASSFVESDRTGELFF
.	TRBV29-1	13	TRBJ2-3	.	TGCAGCCTTCAGACCTCTGGCACAGATACGCAGTATTTT	CSLQTSGTDTQYF
.	TRBV7-2	15	TRBJ1-1	.	TGTGCCAGCAGCCTGAGACAGCTCATGAACACTGAAGCTTTCTTT	CASSLRQLMNTEAFF
TRBD1	TRBV28	16	TRBJ2-5	.	TGTGCCAGCAGTTTAACCCGGACAGGGGGTCAAGAGACCCAGTACTTC	CASSLTRTGGQETQYF
.	TRBV25-1	13	TRBJ1-6	.	TGTGCCAGCAGTCCGACAGCGAATTCACCCCTCCACTTT	CASSPTANSPLHF
TRBD1	TRBV5-1	16	TRBJ2-7	few	TGCGCCAGCAGCCGATCTGGGACAGGGGGCTCCTACGAGCAGTACTTC	CASSRSGTGGSYEQYF
.	TRBV20-1	14	TRBJ2-7	few	TGCAGTGCTAGAACCGGGACGGTCACCTACGAGCAGTACTTC	CSARTGTVTYEQYF
.	TRBV7-9	15	TRBJ1-1	.	TGTGCCAGCAGCCATTTAGACAGTATGAACACTGAAGCTTTCTTT	CASSHLDSMNTEAFF
.	TRBV19	13	TRBJ2-3	many	TGTGCCAGTAGTATCCGTGGCACAGATACGCAGTATTTT	CASSIRGTDTQYF
.	TRBV19	14	TRBJ1-6	few	TGTGCCAGTAGCACCGGGACAATTAATTCACCCCTCCACTTT	CASSTGTINSPLHF
.	TRBV7-2	14	TRBJ2-7	.	TGTGCCAGCAGCTTCCAGCGGAAAAGCTACGAGCAGTACTTC	CASSFQRKSYEQYF
TRBD1	TRBV29-1	13	TRBJ2-1	.	TGCAGCGTACCCGGGACAGGGTTTAATGAGCAGTTCTTC	CSVPGTGFNEQFF
TRBD2	TRBV7-9	15	TRBJ2-1	.	TGTGCCAGCAGCTTAGCGCCGGGAACTAGCGATGAGCAGTTCTTC	CASSLAPGTSDEQFF
.	TRBV3-1	15	TRBJ1-5	.	TGTGCCAGCAGCCAAGACCTGGCTGGCAATCAGCCCCAGCATTTT	CASSQDLAGNQPQHF
TRBD1	TRBV6-5	15	TRBJ1-3	many	TGTGCCAGCAGTTACGGGACAGCCTCTGGAAACACCATATATTTT	CASSYGTASGNTIYF
.	TRBV3-1	13	TRBJ2-4	many	TGTGCCAGCAGCCAAGACGGAAAAAACATTCAGTACTTC	CASSQDGKNIQYF
.	TRBV12-3/TRBV12-4	13	TRBJ1-1	few	TGTGCCAGCAGTCTATCCAGGTTAACTGAAGCTTTCTTT	CASSLSRLTEAFF
.	TRBV20-1	15	TRBJ2-7	many	TGCAGTGCTAGAGCCCCCCAGGTGCGCTCCTACGAGCAGTACTTC	CSARAPQVRSYEQYF
.	TRBV10-3	16	TRBJ2-1	.	TGTGCCATCAGTGAGTCGACTCAGCGGGCAAAAAATGAGCAGTTCTTC	CAISESTQRAKNEQFF
.	TRBV6-1	13	TRBJ1-1	few	TGTGCCAGCAGTGACTATGGGGCAGGAAAAGCTTTCTTT	CASSDYGAGKAFF
.	TRBV7-2	12	TRBJ2-2	.	TGTGCCAGCAGCCCATATGGCGGGGAGCTGTTTTTT	CASSPYGGELFF
.	TRBV6-5	14	TRBJ2-7	few	TGTGCCAGCAGTCTGAAGAGGGACCGCTACGAGCAGTACTTC	CASSLKRDRYEQYF